A single sample is the source of the 12 T cell receptor beta chains below, sequenced in a study of graft-versus-host responses after intestinal transplantation. TCRdb's copy holds only in-frame clones and misses some; the assay was immunoSEQ multiplex PCR. This table holds more than 95,000 clones, roughly nine tenths found once. Their antigen targets remain unknown. This specimen consisted of unstimulated CD4+ T cells sorted from spleen or lymph node cells, obtained before intestinal transplant. The receptors shown here come from a human donor who received an intestinal transplant.

This clone was seen just once. This chain uses TRBV29-1 with TRBJ2-1; unclear D gene. Germline-derived CDR1 and CDR2 are SQVTM and ANQGSEA. Trimming stripped 7 bases from V and 0 bases from J, with 13 bases between. CDR3 length equals 14 residues. In nucleotides, the CDR3 is TGCAGCGCCACCCGGCTAGGCTCCTACAATGAGCAGTTCTTC. It yields the protein CSATRLGSYNEQFF.

The chain recombines TRBV5-1 with TRBJ1-1; no clear D. Per germline, CDR1 SGHRS and CDR2 YFSETQ. The CDR3 contains 13 residues. Trimming shortened V by 6 bases and J by 1 base, and 10 bases separated the two germline ends. CDR3 DNA sequence: TGCGCCAGCAAGGCGTTCGGGAACACTGAAGCTTTCTTT. This gives the protein CASKAFGNTEAFF.

J is TRBJ1-5 and V is TRBV18; TRBD1 is a possible D gene (6 bases). CDR3 size: 13 residues. The germline V and J ends were trimmed by 2 bases and 7 bases, with 9 bases remaining between them. Germline-derived CDR1 and CDR2 are KGHSH and LQKENI. The chain's CDR3 is CASSPEGQQPQHF. DNA of the CDR3: TGTGCCAGCTCACCAGAAGGACAGCAGCCCCAGCATTTT.

This clone occurred a few times. V usage is TRBV6-5 and J usage is TRBJ2-2; tentatively, D is TRBD1 (6 bases). Germline lookup yields CDR1 MNHEY and CDR2 SVGAGI. The length of the CDR3 is 13 residues. Deletions cut 8 bases from V and 6 bases from J, with 13 bases between. The CDR3 here is CASAADRAGELFF. DNA of the CDR3: TGTGCCAGCGCGGCGGACAGAGCCGGGGAGCTGTTTTTT.

The V call is TRBV5-1, the J call TRBJ2-7; D is possibly TRBD1 (6 bases). In germline, CDR1 is SGHRS, CDR2 YFSETQ. Trimming pared 1 base from V and 2 bases from J, leaving 13 bases between. This CDR3 is built from 15 residues. The CDR3 protein is CASSLLSGGPYEQYF. The CDR3 coding sequence is TGCGCCAGCAGCTTGCTGAGTGGGGGCCCCTACGAGCAGTACTTC.

The chain has TRBV5-1 and TRBJ2-7, with D possibly being TRBD2 (6 bases). With 1 base removed from V and 4 bases from J, the gap between germline ends came to 15 bases. Germline CDR1 SGHRS, CDR2 YFSETQ. This CDR3 is built from 15 residues. The CDR3 DNA reads as TGCGCCAGCAGCTTGATCGCGGGACCCAGATACGAGCAGTACTTC. Amino acids: CASSLIAGPRYEQYF.

This rearrangement joins TRBV20-1 to TRBJ2-7; 8 positions match TRBD1. V gave up 6 bases and J gave up 8 bases; unmatched junction bases: 6. Germline V gene sequence: CDR1 DFQATT, CDR2 SNEGSKA (reference sequence). This CDR3 region has 11 residues. The CDR3 region is CSAWRQGQQYF. The CDR3 DNA sequence: TGCAGTGCGTGGAGACAGGGGCAGCAGTACTTC.

The chain carries TRBV28 and TRBJ2-7; 11 bases agree with TRBD1. CDR1 is MDHEN and CDR2 is SYDVKM in the germline V gene. CDR3 size: 16 residues. The J segment lost 3 bases and the V segment lost 6 bases, leaving 10 bases of the junction unmatched. The CDR3 region has the DNA TGTGCCAGCAGGGGACAGGGGGGCCCTTCTGGCTACGAGCAGTACTTC. Protein sequence: CASRGQGGPSGYEQYF.

The table lists this clone with a count of one. The chain has TRBV28 and TRBJ1-6; D is unresolved. The CDR3 totals 15 residues. Germline V lookup: CDR1 MDHEN, CDR2 SYDVKM. V dropped 6 bases and J dropped 0 bases, with 9 bases sitting between them. The CDR3 protein is CASSLRSSYNSPLHF. CDR3 nucleotide sequence: TGTGCCAGCAGCCTGCGGAGCTCCTATAATTCACCCCTCCACTTT.

This clone was seen just once. The chain links TRBV2 to TRBJ2-5; 11 nucleotides line up with TRBD2. V dropped 5 bases and J dropped 2; count of bases not matched to a gene: 4. The CDR3 has 15 amino acids. CDR1 is SNHLY, CDR2 FYNNEI, per germline. The CDR3 DNA is TGTGCCAGCAGTCCGACTAGCGGGATTCAAGAGACCCAGTACTTC. Protein: CASSPTSGIQETQYF.

This clone was counted only a few times. The chain combines TRBV7-2 with TRBJ2-7; D perhaps matches TRBD2 (5 bases). This CDR3 region has 12 residues. V lost 6 bases, J lost 7 bases, and 13 bases lay in between. Per the germline V gene, CDR1 is SGHTA and CDR2 is FQGNSA. The CDR3, as DNA: TGTGCCAGCAGGACATGGTCGGGGGAGCAGTACTTC. Its protein product is CASRTWSGEQYF.

The V call is TRBV29-1, the J call TRBJ2-7; weak D call: TRBD2 (7 bases). There are 13 residues in the CDR3. In germline, CDR1 is SQVTM, CDR2 ANQGSEA. Trimming removed 5 bases at V and 2 bases at J, with 13 bases between. The DNA for the CDR3 is TGCAGCGTTACAGGGACTATTACCTACGAGCAGTACTTC. This gives the protein CSVTGTITYEQYF.